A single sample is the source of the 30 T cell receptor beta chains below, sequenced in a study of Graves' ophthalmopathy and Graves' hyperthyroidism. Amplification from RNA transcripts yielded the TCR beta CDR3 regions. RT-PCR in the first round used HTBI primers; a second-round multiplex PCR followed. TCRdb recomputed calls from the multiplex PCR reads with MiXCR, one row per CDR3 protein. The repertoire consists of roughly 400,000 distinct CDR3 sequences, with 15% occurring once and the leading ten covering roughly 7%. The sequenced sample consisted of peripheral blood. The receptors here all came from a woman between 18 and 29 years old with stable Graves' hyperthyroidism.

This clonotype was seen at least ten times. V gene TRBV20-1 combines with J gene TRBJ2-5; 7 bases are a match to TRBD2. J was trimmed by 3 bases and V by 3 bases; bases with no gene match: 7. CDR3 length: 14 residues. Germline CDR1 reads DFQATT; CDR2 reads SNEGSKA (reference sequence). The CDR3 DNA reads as TGCAGTGCTAGGTACCCTGGACTAGAAGAGACCCAGTACTTC. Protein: CSARYPGLEETQYF.

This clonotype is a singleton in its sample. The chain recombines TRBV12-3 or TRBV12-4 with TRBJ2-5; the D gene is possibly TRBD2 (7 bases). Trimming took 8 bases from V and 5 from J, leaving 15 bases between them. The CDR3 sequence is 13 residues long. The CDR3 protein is CASSYGGRETQYF. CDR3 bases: TGTGCCAGCTCATACGGGGGGCGGGAGACCCAGTACTTC.

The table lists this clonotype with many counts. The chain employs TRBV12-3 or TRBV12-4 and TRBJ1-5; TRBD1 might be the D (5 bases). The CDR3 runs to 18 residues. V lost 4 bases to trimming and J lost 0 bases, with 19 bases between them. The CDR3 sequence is CASSSWRGGGYSNQPQHF. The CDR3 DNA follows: TGTGCCAGCAGTTCCTGGCGGGGTGGGGGATATAGCAATCAGCCCCAGCATTTT.

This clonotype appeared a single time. Written as DNA, the CDR3 is TGTGCCAGCAGCCAGGCAGGGAATAATTCACCCCTCCACTTT. Amino acid sequence: CASSQAGNNSPLHF. The chain uses TRBV6-2 or TRBV6-3 and TRBJ1-6; weak D call: TRBD1 (5 bases). Germline CDR1 reads MNHEY; CDR2 reads SVGEGT. The V end was cut by 6 bases, the J end by 5 bases, with 11 bases between. The CDR3 has 14 residues.

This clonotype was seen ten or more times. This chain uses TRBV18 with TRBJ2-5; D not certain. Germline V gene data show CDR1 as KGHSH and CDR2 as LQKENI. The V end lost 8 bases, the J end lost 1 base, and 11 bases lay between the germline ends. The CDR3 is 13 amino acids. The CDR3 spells CASSPPGQETQYF. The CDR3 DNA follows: TGTGCCAGCAGTCCCCCTGGCCAAGAGACCCAGTACTTC.

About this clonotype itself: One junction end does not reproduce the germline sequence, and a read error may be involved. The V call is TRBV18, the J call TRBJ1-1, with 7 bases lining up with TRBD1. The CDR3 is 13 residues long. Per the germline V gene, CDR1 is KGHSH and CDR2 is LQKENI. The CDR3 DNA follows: TGTGCCAGCTCAGACAGGGAGAGCACTGAAGCTTGCTTT. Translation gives CASSDRESTEACF.

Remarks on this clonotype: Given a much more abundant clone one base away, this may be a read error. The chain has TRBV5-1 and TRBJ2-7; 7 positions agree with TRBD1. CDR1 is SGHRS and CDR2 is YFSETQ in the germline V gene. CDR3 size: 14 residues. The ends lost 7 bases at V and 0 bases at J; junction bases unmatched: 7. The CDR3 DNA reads TGCGCCAGCTGGCCAGGGGACAGCTCCTACGAGCAGTACTTC. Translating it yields CASWPGDSSYEQYF.

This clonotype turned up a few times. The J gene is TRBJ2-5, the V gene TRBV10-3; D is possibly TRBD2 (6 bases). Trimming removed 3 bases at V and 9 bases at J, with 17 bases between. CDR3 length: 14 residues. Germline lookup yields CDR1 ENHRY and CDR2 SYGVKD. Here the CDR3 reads CAISEDPQPGAQYF. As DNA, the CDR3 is TGTGCCATCAGTGAAGACCCCCAGCCGGGGGCCCAGTACTTC.

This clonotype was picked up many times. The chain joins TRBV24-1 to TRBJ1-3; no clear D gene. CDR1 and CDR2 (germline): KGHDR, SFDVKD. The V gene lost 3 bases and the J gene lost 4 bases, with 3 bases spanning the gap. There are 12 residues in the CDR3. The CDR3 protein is CATSDPGNTIYF. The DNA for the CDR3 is TGTGCCACCAGTGATCCGGGAAACACCATATATTTT.

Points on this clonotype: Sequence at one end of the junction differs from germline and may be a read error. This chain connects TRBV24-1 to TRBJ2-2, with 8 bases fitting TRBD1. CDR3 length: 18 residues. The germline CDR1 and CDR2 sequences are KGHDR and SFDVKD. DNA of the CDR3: TGTGCCACCAGTGATCCAATACCGGGACAGGAGAACACCGGGGAGCTGTTTTTC. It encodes CATSDPIPGQENTGELFF.

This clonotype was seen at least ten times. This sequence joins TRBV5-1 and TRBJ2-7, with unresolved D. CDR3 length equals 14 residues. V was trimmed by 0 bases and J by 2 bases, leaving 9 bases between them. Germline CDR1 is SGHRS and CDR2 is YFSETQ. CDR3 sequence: CASSLDSTAYEQYF. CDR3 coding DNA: TGCGCCAGCAGCTTGGACAGTACGGCCTACGAGCAGTACTTC.

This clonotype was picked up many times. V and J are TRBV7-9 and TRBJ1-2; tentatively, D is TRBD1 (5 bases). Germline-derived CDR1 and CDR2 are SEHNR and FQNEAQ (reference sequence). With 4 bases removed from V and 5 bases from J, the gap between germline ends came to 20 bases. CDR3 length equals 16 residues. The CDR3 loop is CASSSKGRGLGYGYTF. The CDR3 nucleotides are TGTGCCAGCAGCTCCAAGGGACGAGGCTTGGGATATGGCTACACCTTC.

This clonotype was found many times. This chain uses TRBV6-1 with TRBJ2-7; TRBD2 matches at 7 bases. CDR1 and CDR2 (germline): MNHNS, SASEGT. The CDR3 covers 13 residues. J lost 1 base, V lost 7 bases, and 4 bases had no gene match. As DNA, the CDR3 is TGTGCCAGCACGGCTAGCGGTTCCTACGAGCAGTACTTC. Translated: CASTASGSYEQYF.

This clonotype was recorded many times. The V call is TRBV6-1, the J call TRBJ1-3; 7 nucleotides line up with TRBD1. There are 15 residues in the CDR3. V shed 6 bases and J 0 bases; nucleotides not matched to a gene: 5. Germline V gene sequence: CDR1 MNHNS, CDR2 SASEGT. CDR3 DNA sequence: TGTGCCAGCAGGGATGGACAGGTCTCTGGAAACACCATATATTTT. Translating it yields CASRDGQVSGNTIYF.

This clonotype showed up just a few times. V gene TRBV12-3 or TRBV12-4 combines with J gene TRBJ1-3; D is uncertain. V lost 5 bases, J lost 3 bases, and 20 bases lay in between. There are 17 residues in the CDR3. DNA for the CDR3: TGTGCCAGCAGTCCCTGGACGTCGCCCATTGATGGAAACACCATATATTTT. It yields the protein CASSPWTSPIDGNTIYF.

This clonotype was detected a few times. The CDR3 region has the DNA TGTGCCAGCAGCTTATGGGGGGCGGTGCAAGAGACCCAGTACTTC. It translates to CASSLWGAVQETQYF. This chain connects TRBV7-6 to TRBJ2-5, with D perhaps TRBD1 or TRBD2 (6 bases each). Trimming took 2 bases from V and 2 from J, leaving 12 bases between them. The CDR3 consists of 15 residues. Germline values: CDR1 SGHVS, CDR2 FNYEAQ.

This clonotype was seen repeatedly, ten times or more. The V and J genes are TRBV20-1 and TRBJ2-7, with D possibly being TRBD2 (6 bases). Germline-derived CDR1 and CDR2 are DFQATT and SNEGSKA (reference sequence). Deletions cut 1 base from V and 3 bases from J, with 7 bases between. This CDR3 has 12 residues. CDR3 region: CSARVGGYEQYF. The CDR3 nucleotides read TGCAGTGCTAGAGTGGGGGGCTACGAGCAGTACTTC.

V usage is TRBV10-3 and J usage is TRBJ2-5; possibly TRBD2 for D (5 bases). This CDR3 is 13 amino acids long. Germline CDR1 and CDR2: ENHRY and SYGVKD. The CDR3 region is CASGKDEKETQYF. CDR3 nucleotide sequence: TGTGCATCGGGAAAGGACGAGAAAGAGACCCAGTACTTC.

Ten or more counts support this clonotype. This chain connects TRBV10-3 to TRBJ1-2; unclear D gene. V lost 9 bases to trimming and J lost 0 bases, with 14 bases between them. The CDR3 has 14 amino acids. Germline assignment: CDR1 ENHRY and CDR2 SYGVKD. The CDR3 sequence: CAIKYNLSNYGYTF. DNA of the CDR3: TGTGCCATTAAGTATAATCTTTCTAACTATGGCTACACCTTC.

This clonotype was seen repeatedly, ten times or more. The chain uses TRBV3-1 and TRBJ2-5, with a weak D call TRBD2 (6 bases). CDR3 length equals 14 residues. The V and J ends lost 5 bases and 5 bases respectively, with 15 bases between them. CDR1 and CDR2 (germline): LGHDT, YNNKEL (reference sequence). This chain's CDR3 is CASSYADSGETQYF. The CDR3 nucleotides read TGTGCCAGCAGCTATGCCGACAGCGGGGAGACCCAGTACTTC.

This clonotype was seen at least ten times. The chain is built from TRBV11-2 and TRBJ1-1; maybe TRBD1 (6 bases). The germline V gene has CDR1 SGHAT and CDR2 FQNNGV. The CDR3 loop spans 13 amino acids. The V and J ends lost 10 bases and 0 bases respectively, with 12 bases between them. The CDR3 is CATGQHMNTEAFF. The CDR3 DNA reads TGTGCCACCGGACAGCACATGAACACTGAAGCTTTCTTT.

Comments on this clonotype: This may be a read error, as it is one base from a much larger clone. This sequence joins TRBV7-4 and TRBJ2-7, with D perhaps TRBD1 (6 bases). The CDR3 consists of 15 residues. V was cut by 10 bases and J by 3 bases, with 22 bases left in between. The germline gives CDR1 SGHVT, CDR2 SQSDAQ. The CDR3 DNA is TGTGCCAACAGGGCCCCCGGTATCCGGTACTACGAGCAGTACTTC. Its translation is CANRAPGIRYYEQYF.

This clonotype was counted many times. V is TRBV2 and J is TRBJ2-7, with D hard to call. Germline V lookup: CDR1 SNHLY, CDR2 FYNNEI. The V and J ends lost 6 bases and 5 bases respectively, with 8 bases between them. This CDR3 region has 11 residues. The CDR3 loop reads CASRVTNEQYF. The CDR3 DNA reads TGTGCCAGCAGGGTGACAAACGAGCAGTACTTC. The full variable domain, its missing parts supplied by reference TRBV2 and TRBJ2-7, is EPEVTQTPSHQVTQMGQEVILRCVPISNHLYFYWYRQILGQKVEFLVSFYNNEISEKSEIFDDQFSVERPDGSNFTLKIRSTKLEDSAMYFCASRVTNEQYFGPGTRLTVT.

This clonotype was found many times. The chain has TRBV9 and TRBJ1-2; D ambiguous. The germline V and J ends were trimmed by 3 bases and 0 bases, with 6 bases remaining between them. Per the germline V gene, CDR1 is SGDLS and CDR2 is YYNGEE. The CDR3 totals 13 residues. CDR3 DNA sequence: TGTGCCAGCAGCGGGATTACTAACTATGGCTACACCTTC. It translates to CASSGITNYGYTF.

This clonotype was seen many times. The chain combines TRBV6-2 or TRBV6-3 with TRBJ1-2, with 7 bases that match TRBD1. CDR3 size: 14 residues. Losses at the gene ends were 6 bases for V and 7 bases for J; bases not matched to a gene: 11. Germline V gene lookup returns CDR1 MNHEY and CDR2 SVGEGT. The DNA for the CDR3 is TGTGCCAGCAGCTATCCTGACAGGGCGGCTGGCTACACCTTC. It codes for CASSYPDRAAGYTF.

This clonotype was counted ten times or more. The chain's CDR3 is CATSARQANGYTF. CDR3 sequence (DNA): TGTGCCACCAGTGCCCGACAGGCAAATGGCTACACCTTC. The V gene is TRBV24-1, the J gene TRBJ1-2; TRBD1 is a possible D gene (6 bases). V lost 5 bases, J lost 6 bases, and 12 bases lay in between. The CDR3 extends over 13 amino acids. CDR1 is KGHDR and CDR2 is SFDVKD in the germline V gene.

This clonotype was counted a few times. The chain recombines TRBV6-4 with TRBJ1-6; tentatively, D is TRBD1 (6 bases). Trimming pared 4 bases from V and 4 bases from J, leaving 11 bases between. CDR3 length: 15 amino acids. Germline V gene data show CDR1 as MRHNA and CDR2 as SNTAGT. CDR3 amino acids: CASSAETGYNSPLHF. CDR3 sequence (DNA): TGTGCCAGCAGTGCCGAGACAGGTTATAATTCACCCCTCCACTTT.

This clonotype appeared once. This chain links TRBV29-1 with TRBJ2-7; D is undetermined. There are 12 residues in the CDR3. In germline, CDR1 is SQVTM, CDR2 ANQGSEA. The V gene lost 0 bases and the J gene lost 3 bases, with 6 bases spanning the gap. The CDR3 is CSVEEASYEQYF. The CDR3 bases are TGCAGCGTTGAAGAGGCCAGCTACGAGCAGTACTTC.

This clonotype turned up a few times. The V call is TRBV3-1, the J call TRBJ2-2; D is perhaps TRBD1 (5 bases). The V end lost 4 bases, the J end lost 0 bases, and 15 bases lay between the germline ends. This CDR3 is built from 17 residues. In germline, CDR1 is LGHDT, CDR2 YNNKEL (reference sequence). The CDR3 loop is CASSPLFKTANTGELFF. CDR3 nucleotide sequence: TGTGCCAGCAGCCCATTGTTCAAGACAGCGAACACCGGGGAGCTGTTTTTT.

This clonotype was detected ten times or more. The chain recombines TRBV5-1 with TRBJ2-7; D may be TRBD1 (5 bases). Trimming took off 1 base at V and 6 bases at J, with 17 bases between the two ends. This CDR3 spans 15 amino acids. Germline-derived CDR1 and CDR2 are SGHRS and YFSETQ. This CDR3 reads CASSLSGQGLAEQYF. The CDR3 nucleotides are TGCGCCAGCAGCTTGTCCGGTCAGGGATTGGCCGAGCAGTACTTC.